The rows below give T cell receptor beta chains drawn from one sample of a study of regulatory T cells in long-lasting Graves disease. Via MiXCR, TCRdb re-called the multiplex PCR reads, giving one row per CDR3 protein. The sample lists about 530,000 distinct CDR3 sequences, roughly 16% seen once, with more than 20% in the top ten. The same data also contributed to another study, on T cells in Graves' hyperthyroidism and ophthalmopathy.

Sample: peripheral blood mononuclear cells (PBMCs), taken at new diagnosis, from a patient treated with antithyroid drugs. The receptors shown here come from a woman aged 35-60 years with Graves disease. CDR3s include the opening cysteine and the closing phenylalanine or tryptophan. D genes are given only for firm matches. The size entry is marked missing in some rows and otherwise reads once, few, many or a size class.

d_call	clone_size	v_call	j_call	cdr3_nt	cdr3_aa
-	many	TRBV6-1	TRBJ2-7	TGTGCCAGCAGCCCAGGGGCACAGGTCTACTACGAGCAGTACTTC	CASSPGAQVYYEQYF
-	many	TRBV5-1	TRBJ1-1	TGCGCCAGCAGCTTGGTGCCTGTGGGTATGAACACTGAAGCTTTCTTT	CASSLVPVGMNTEAFF
TRBD1	many	TRBV2	TRBJ1-5	TGTGCCAGTAAGGGACAGAGCAATCAGCCCCAGCATTTT	CASKGQSNQPQHF
-	many	TRBV27	TRBJ2-3	TGTGCCAGCAGCTCCCTGGGACACCCGACGAATACGCAGTATTTT	CASSSLGHPTNTQYF
TRBD2	few	TRBV2	TRBJ2-5	TGTGCCAGCAGTGAGACTAGCGGGGAACAAGAGGCCCAGTACTTC	CASSETSGEQEAQYF
-	many	TRBV12-3/TRBV12-4	TRBJ2-5	TGTGCCAGCAGACAATGGGGATACCCGTTAGGAGAGACCCAGTACTTC	CASRQWGYPLGETQYF
TRBD1	-	TRBV30	TRBJ2-2	TGTGCCTGGAGGAGACAGGGGGCTTCGAACACCGGGGAGCTGTTTTTT	CAWRRQGASNTGELFF
-	-	TRBV12-3/TRBV12-4	TRBJ1-4	TGTGCCAGCAGTACAGTCAGAGAAAAACTGTTTTTT	CASSTVREKLFF
TRBD2	-	TRBV11-2	TRBJ2-2	TGTGCCAGCAGCTTCTTACTAGCGGCGAACACCGGGGAGCTGTTTTTT	CASSFLLAANTGELFF
TRBD2	few	TRBV5-1	TRBJ2-7	TGCGCCAGCAGCCTCAGCGGGGGGGGCGACGAGCAGTACTTC	CASSLSGGGDEQYF
TRBD1	few	TRBV7-9	TRBJ1-1	TGTGCCAGCAGCCCTTCCACCGGGACAGGGGGCTCTGAAGCTTTCTTT	CASSPSTGTGGSEAFF
-	-	TRBV7-3	TRBJ1-6	TGTGCCAGCAGCCCAGGATTGGGTTCACCCCTCCACTTT	CASSPGLGSPLHF
-	-	TRBV24-1	TRBJ2-2	TGTGCCACATCCGGAACAGGGAACACCGGGGAGCTGTTTTTT	CATSGTGNTGELFF
-	many	TRBV6-2/TRBV6-3	TRBJ1-2	TGTGCCAGCAGTTACCCCGACAGAAGCTATGGCTACACCTTC	CASSYPDRSYGYTF
-	-	TRBV12-3/TRBV12-4	TRBJ1-3	TGTGCCAGCAAATTGACCAGAAGCAGGTCTGGAAACACCATATATTTT	CASKLTRSRSGNTIYF
-	many	TRBV5-1	TRBJ1-1	TGCGCCAGCACCCCAGACGGTATGAACACTGAAGCTTTCTTT	CASTPDGMNTEAFF
-	few	TRBV2	TRBJ2-5	TGTGCCAGCAGTGATAGGAATTCAGAGACCCAGTACTTC	CASSDRNSETQYF
-	few	TRBV20-1	TRBJ1-2	TGCAGTGCCGAACCCGGGCCCAACTATGGCTACACCTTC	CSAEPGPNYGYTF
TRBD2	few	TRBV15	TRBJ2-3	TGTGCCACCAGCAGACTGAGCGGGGTAGCCCCGTGGTATTTT	CATSRLSGVAPWYF
-	medium-sized	TRBV30	TRBJ2-1	TGTGCCTGGAGTCCCCTAGCGCTATCCTACAATGAGCAGTTCTTC	CAWSPLALSYNEQFF
-	many	TRBV7-2	TRBJ2-1	TGTGCCAGCAGACGTTACCTCTCAGGAAATGAGCAGTTCTTC	CASRRYLSGNEQFF
-	-	TRBV10-2	TRBJ2-5	TGCGCCAGCTACGACACACACCAAGAGACCCAGTACTTC	CASYDTHQETQYF